This is a list of T cell receptor beta chains from one sample in a study of T-cell reconstitution after alpha-beta-depleted transplantation in children. TCRdb recomputed calls from the PCR reads with MiXCR, one row per CDR3 protein. The top ten hold roughly 0.84% of the sample, which has hundreds of thousands of distinct CDR3 sequences, around 12% seen once. Here the sequenced sample was PBMCs, taken before TCRalphabeta/CD19-depleted stem cell transplant. These receptors were obtained from a girl aged 2-10 years with congenital amegakaryocytic thrombocytopenia, due to receive a stem cell transplant. Each CDR3 is given with its conserved first and last residue. A D gene is named only where the DNA matches it firmly.

J | V | D | CDR3
TRBJ2-1 | TRBV12-3/TRBV12-4 | - | CASSKTPRSYNEQFF
TRBJ2-7 | TRBV6-5 | TRBD2 | CASSYSGQAGVDEQYF
TRBJ2-5 | TRBV3-1 | TRBD2 | CASSQETGGKTQYF
TRBJ2-7 | TRBV28 | - | CASSFQGYYEQYF
TRBJ2-1 | TRBV12-3/TRBV12-4 | - | CASSLVFTVEQFF
TRBJ2-1 | TRBV3-1 | - | CASSQDAGPYNEQFF
TRBJ2-7 | TRBV9 | TRBD2 | CASSSGLVYEQYF
TRBJ1-4 | TRBV12-3/TRBV12-4 | - | CASSLSGGARAGEKLFF
TRBJ2-5 | TRBV5-1 | - | CASRGRPDPQETQYF
TRBJ2-7 | TRBV20-1 | - | CSARAGRFLYEQYF
TRBJ2-7 | TRBV5-5 | - | CASSLSSRTEQYF
TRBJ2-1 | TRBV25-1 | - | CASSGTLGIHEQFF
TRBJ2-3 | TRBV4-1 | TRBD1 | CASSQGTAAVTDTQYF
TRBJ2-7 | TRBV9 | TRBD2 | CASSVAVVVRRLAEQYEQYF
TRBJ2-2 | TRBV5-1 | - | CASSLAPGENTGELFF
TRBJ2-5 | TRBV7-7 | TRBD1 | CASSLASGTGVLETQYF
TRBJ2-5 | TRBV12-3/TRBV12-4 | TRBD1 | CASSPGQGSETQYF
TRBJ2-2 | TRBV9 | - | CASSAQNYGTTGELFF
TRBJ1-1 | TRBV10-3 | - | CAIREETVNTEAFF
TRBJ2-7 | TRBV6-6 | TRBD1 | CASSYETGGRQYF
TRBJ2-1 | TRBV7-9 | - | CASSLVFPEQFF
TRBJ2-3 | TRBV2 | - | CASSGTRISTDTQYF
TRBJ2-5 | TRBV7-7 | - | CASSLSPRGTQYF
TRBJ2-7 | TRBV11-2 | TRBD1 | CASSSRTGQTYHEQYF
TRBJ2-1 | TRBV20-1 | TRBD2 | CSANRGGSNEQFF
TRBJ2-2 | TRBV7-9 | - | CATQPGLLTGELFF
TRBJ2-5 | TRBV20-1 | TRBD2 | CSARKTGTSGGNQETQYF
TRBJ2-7 | TRBV29-1 | - | CSALRDLASYEQYF
TRBJ2-1 | TRBV20-1 | - | CSARVDNSRGEQFF
TRBJ2-5 | TRBV12-3/TRBV12-4 | - | CASTSFADQETQYF
TRBJ1-2 | TRBV6-5 | - | CASSYGARGNYGYTF
TRBJ2-1 | TRBV27 | TRBD2 | CASSLNPSGRVDEQFF
TRBJ2-1 | TRBV29-1 | TRBD2 | CSVDVAGGYNEQFF
TRBJ1-1 | TRBV20-1 | - | CSAPIRGTTEAFF
TRBJ2-2 | TRBV7-8 | TRBD2 | CASSLASGSINTGELFF
TRBJ2-7 | TRBV5-1 | - | CASSLERSRDEQYF
TRBJ2-7 | TRBV5-1 | - | CACQQSPSLYEQYF
TRBJ1-4 | TRBV12-3/TRBV12-4 | - | CASSFGGFGTNEKLFF
TRBJ1-2 | TRBV14 | - | CASTRSYGYTF
TRBJ2-6 | TRBV28 | - | CASRPPYRVKTSGANVLTF
TRBJ2-5 | TRBV25-1 | - | CASSTDLTQETQYF
TRBJ1-3 | TRBV7-9 | TRBD1 | CASSSGQPGNTIYF
TRBJ2-7 | TRBV12-3/TRBV12-4 | TRBD2 | CASSHGLATYEQYF
TRBJ1-2 | TRBV5-1 | - | CASSAAGPLTF
TRBJ2-5 | TRBV5-1 | - | CASSLIRGRKSALNQETQYF
TRBJ2-2 | TRBV5-1 | - | CASSLGATSTDTGELFF
TRBJ1-5 | TRBV15 | TRBD1 | CATSRATGDNQPQHF
TRBJ2-1 | TRBV5-1 | TRBD2 | CATRAGEVVGNEQFF
TRBJ2-7 | TRBV15 | - | CATSREYQTDEQYF
TRBJ2-3 | TRBV5-1 | - | CASSLPGGKSNPSTDTQYF